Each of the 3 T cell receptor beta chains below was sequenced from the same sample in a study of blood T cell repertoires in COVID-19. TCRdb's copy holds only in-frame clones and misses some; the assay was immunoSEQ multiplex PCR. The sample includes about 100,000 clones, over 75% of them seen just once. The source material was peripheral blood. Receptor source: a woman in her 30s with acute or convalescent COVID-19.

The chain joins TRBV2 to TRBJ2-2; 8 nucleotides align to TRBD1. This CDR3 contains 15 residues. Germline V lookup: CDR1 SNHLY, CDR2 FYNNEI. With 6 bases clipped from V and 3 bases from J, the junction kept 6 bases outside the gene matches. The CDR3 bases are TGTGCCAGCAGCAGCAGGGGGCTGGACACCGGGGAGCTGTTTTTT. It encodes CASSSRGLDTGELFF.

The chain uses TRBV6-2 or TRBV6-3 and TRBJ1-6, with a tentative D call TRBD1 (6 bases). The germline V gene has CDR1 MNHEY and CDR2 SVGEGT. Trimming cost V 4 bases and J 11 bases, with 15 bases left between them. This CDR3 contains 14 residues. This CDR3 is CASSSGTSGTPLHF. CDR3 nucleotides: TGTGCCAGCAGTTCCGGGACATCGGGGACACCCCTCCACTTT.

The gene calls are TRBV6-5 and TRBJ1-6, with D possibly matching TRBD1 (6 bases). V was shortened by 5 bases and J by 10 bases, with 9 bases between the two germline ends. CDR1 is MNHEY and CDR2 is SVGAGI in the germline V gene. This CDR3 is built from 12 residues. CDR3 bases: TGTGCCAGCAGTCGCAGGGGCTCACCCCTCCACTTT. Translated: CASSRRGSPLHF.